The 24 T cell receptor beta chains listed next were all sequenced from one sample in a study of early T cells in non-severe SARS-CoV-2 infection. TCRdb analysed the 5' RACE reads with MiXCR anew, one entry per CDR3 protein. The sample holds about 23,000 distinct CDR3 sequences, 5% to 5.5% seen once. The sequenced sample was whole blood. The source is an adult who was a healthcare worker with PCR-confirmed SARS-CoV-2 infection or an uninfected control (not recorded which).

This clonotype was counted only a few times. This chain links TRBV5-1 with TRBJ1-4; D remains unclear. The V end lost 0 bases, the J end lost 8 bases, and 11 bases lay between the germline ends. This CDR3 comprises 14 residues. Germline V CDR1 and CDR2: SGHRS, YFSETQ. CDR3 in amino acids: CASSLDGGKEKLFF. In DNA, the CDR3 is TGCGCCAGCAGCTTGGATGGAGGGAAGGAAAAACTGTTTTTT.

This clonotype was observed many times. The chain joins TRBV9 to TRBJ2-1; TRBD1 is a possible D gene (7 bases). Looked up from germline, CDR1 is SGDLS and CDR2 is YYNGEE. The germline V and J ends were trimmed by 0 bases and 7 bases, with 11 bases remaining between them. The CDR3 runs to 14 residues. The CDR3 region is CASSVEPGGNEQFF. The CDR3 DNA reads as TGTGCCAGCAGCGTAGAGCCAGGGGGGAATGAGCAGTTCTTC.

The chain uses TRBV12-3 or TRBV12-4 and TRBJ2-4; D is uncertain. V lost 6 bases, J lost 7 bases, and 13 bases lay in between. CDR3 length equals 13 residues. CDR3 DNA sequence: TGTGCCAGCAGCCCGACGGCCTCGAACATTCAGTACTTC. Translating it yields CASSPTASNIQYF.

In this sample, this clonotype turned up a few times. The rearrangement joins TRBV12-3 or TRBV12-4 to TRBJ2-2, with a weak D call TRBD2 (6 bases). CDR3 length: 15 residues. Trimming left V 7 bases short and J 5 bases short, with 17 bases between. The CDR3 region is CASIPSDWGTGELFF. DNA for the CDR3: TGTGCCAGCATCCCTAGCGATTGGGGGACCGGGGAGCTGTTTTTT.

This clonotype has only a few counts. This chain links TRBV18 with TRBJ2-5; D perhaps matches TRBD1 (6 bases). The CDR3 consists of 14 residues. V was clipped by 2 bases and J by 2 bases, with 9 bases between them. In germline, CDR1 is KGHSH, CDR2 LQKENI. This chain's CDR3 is CASSPWDTQETQYF. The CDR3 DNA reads TGTGCCAGCTCACCATGGGACACGCAAGAGACCCAGTACTTC.

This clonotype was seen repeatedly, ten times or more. CDR3 nucleotides: TGTGCCAGCAGTTACGCTTTTGAGGGATGGGACAGGGACATCCGCAATCAGCCCCAGCATTTT. Protein product: CASSYAFEGWDRDIRNQPQHF. The chain uses TRBV6-2 or TRBV6-3 and TRBJ1-5; 9 nucleotides match TRBD1. Germline-derived CDR1 and CDR2 are MNHEY and SVGEGT. The CDR3 loop spans 21 amino acids. The V segment lost 2 bases and the J segment 2 bases; nucleotides outside the gene matches: 19.

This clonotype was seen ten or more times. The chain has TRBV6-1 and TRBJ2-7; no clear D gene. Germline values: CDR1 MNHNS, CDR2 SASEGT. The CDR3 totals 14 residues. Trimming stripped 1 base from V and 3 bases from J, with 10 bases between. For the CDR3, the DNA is TGTGCCAGCAGTGAAGAAGGTAGCTACTACGAGCAGTACTTC. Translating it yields CASSEEGSYYEQYF.

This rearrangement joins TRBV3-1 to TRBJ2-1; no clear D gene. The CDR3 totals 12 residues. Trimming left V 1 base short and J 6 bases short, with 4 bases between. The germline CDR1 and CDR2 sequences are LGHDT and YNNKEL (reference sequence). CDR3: CASSQGPNEQFF. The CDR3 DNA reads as TGTGCCAGCAGCCAAGGGCCCAATGAGCAGTTCTTC.

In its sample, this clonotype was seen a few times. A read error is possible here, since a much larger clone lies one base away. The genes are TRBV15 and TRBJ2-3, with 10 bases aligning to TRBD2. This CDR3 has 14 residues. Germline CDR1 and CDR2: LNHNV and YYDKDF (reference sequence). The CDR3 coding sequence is TGTGCCACCGGCAGCGGGAGGGCCACAGATACGCAGTATTTT. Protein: CATGSGRATDTQYF. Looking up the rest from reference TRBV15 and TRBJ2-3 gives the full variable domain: DAMVIQNPRYQVTQFGKPVTLSCSQTLNHNVMYWYQQKSSQAPKLLFHYYDKDFNNEADTPDNFQSRRPNTSFCFLDIRSPGLGDTAMYLCATGSGRATDTQYFGPGTRLTVL.

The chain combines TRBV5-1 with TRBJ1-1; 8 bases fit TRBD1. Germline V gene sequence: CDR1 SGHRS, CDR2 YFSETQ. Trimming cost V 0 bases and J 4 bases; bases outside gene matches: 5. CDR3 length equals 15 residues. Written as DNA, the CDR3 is TGCGCCAGCAGCTTGGCAGGACAGGGTGGCACTGAAGCTTTCTTT. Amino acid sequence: CASSLAGQGGTEAFF. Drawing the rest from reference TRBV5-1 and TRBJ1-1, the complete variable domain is KAGVTQTPRYLIKTRGQQVTLSCSPISGHRSVSWYQQTPGQGLQFLFEYFSETQRNKGNFPGRFSGRQFSNSRSEMNVSTLELGDSALYLCASSLAGQGGTEAFFGQGTRLTVV.

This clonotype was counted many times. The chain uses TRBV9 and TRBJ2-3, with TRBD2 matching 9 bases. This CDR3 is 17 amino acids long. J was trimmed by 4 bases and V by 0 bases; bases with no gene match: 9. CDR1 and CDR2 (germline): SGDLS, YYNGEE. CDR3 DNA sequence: TGTGCCAGCAGCGTAGGCAATAGCGGGAGATCTGCAGATACGCAGTATTTT. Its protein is CASSVGNSGRSADTQYF.

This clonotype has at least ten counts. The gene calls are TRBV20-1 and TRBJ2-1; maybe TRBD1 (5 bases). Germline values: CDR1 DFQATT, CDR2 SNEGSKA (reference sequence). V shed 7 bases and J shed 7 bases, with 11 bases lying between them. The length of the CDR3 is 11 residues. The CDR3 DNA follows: TGCAGTGGGAAGCAGGGAAATGAGCAGTTCTTC. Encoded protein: CSGKQGNEQFF.

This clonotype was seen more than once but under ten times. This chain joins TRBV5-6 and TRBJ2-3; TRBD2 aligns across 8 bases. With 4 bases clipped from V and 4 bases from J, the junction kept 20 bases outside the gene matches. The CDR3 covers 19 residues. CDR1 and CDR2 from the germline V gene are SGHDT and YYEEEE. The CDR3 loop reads CASSIPRSGRRSEADTQYF. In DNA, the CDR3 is TGTGCCAGCAGCATACCACGGAGCGGGAGAAGGAGTGAGGCAGATACGCAGTATTTT.

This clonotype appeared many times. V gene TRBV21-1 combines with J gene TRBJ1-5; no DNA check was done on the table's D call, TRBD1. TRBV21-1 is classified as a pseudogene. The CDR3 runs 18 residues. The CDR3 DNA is TGTGCCAGCAGCCGAAGTATGCAGCGCCAGCAGGGGGATCAGCCCCAGCATTTT. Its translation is CASSRSMQRQQGDQPQHF.

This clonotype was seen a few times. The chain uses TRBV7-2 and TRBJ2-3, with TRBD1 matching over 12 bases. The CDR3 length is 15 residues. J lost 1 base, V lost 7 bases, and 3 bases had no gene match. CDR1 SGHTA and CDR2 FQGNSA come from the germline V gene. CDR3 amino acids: CASIGDRGRTDTQYF. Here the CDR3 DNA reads TGTGCCAGCATAGGGGACAGGGGGCGCACAGATACGCAGTATTTT.

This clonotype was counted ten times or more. The CDR3 region is CASSKVQGARKAKNIQYF. The CDR3 DNA is TGTGCCAGCAGCAAAGTACAGGGGGCGAGGAAGGCTAAAAACATTCAGTACTTC. The V gene is TRBV21-1, the J gene TRBJ2-4; TRBD1, the table's D call, was not compared with the DNA. TRBV21-1 corresponds to a pseudogene. The CDR3 is 18 residues long.

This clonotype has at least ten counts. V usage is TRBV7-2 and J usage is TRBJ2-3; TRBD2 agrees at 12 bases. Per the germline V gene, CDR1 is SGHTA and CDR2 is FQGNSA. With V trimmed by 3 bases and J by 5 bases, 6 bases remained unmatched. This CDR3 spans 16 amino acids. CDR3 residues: CASSFGTSGFVDTQYF. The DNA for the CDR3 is TGTGCCAGCAGCTTCGGGACTAGCGGGTTTGTAGATACGCAGTATTTT.

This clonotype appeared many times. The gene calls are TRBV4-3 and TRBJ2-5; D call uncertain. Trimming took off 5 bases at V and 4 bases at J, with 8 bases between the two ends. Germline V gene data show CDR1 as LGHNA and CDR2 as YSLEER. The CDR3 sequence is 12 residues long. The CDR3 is CASSGVSETQYF. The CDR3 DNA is TGCGCCAGCAGCGGGGTTTCAGAGACCCAGTACTTC.

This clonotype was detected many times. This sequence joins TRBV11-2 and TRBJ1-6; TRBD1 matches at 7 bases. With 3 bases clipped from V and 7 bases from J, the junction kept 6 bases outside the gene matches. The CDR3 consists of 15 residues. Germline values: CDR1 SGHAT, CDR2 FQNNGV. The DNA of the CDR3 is TGTGCCAGCAGCTTCCAACGGGACAGAAATTCACCCCTCCACTTT. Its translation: CASSFQRDRNSPLHF.

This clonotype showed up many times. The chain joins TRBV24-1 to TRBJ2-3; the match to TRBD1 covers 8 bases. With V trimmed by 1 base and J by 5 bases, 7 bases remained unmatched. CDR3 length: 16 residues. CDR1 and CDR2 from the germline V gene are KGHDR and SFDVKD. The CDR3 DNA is TGTGCCACCAGTGATTTCTCCAGGGGGCTCGGAGATACGCAGTATTTT. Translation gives CATSDFSRGLGDTQYF.

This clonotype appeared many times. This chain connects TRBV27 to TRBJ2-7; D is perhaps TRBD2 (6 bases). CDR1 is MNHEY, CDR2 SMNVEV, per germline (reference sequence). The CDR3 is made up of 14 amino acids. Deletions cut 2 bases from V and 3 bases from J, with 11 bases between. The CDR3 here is CASSLTGVGYEQYF. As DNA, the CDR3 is TGTGCCAGCAGTTTAACGGGAGTGGGCTACGAGCAGTACTTC.

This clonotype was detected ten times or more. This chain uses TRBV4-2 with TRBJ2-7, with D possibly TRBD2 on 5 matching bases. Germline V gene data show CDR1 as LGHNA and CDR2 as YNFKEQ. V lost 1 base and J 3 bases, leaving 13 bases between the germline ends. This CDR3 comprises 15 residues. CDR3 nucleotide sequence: TGTGCCAGCAGCCAAGTTTCGCGTGGACTCTACGAGCAGTACTTC. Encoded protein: CASSQVSRGLYEQYF.

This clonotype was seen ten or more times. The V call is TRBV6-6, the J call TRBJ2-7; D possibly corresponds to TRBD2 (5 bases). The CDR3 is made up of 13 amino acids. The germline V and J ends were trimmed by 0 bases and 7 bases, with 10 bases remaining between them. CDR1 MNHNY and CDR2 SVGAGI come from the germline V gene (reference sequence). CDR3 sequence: CASSYSEGLEQYV. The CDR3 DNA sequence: TGTGCCAGCAGTTACTCGGAAGGACTTGAGCAGTACGTC.

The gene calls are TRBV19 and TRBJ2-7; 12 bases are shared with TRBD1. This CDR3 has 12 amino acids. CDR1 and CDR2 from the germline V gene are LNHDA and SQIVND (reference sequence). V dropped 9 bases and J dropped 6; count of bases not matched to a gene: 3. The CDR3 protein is CASRDRGREQYF. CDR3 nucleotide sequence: TGTGCCAGCCGGGACAGGGGGCGCGAGCAGTACTTC. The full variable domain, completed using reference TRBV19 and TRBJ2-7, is DGGITQSPKYLFRKEGQNVTLSCEQNLNHDAMYWYRQDPGQGLRLIYYSQIVNDFQKGDIAEGYSVSREKKESFPLTVTSAQKNPTAFYLCASRDRGREQYFGPGTRLTVT.